Listed below are T cell receptor beta chains from one sample, sequenced in a study of regulatory T cells in long-lasting Graves disease. TCRdb recomputed calls from the multiplex PCR reads with MiXCR, one row per CDR3 protein. The top ten hold more than 30% of the sample, which has about 320,000 distinct CDR3 sequences, about 20% seen once. The starting material was peripheral blood mononuclear cells (PBMCs), obtained at new diagnosis, from a patient treated with antithyroid drugs. The source of these receptors is a female donor with Graves disease. CDR3s include the opening cysteine and the closing phenylalanine or tryptophan. D genes are given only for firm matches. The size field is filled for only some rows; it gives once, few, many or a size class.

D: NA
V: TRBV20-1
J: TRBJ2-7
size: many
DNA: TGCAGTGCTAGAGATGTTTTTTACGAGCAGTACTTC
CDR3: CSARDVFYEQYF

D: TRBD1
V: TRBV6-1
J: TRBJ1-2
size: few
DNA: TGTGCCAGCAGTGGACAGGGGACTAACTATGGCTACACCTTC
CDR3: CASSGQGTNYGYTF

D: TRBD2
V: TRBV30
J: TRBJ2-3
size: many
DNA: TGTGCCTGGACTAGCGGGAGGGGTGGACCAGATACGCAGTATTTT
CDR3: CAWTSGRGGPDTQYF

D: TRBD2
V: TRBV7-9
J: TRBJ2-1
size: NA
DNA: TGTGCCAGCAGCCCCGGACTAGCGGGAGGGAGAGATGAGCAGTTCTTC
CDR3: CASSPGLAGGRDEQFF

D: NA
V: TRBV20-1
J: TRBJ2-5
size: NA
DNA: TGCAGTGCTAGAGATCAGTTGGCCCTGGGTTTCCAAGAGACCCAGTACTTC
CDR3: CSARDQLALGFQETQYF

D: TRBD2
V: TRBV6-1
J: TRBJ2-1
size: many
DNA: TGTGCCAGCAGTGAACAGCGGGGAATGCAGTTCTTC
CDR3: CASSEQRGMQFF

D: TRBD2
V: TRBV18
J: TRBJ2-3
size: many
DNA: TGTGCCAGCTCACCGGCGGGAGTGCCAGATACGCAGTATTTT
CDR3: CASSPAGVPDTQYF

D: NA
V: TRBV19
J: TRBJ1-1
size: few
DNA: TGTGCCAGTAGTAGGGGGCTTCGGACTGAAGCTTTCTTT
CDR3: CASSRGLRTEAFF

D: TRBD1
V: TRBV18
J: TRBJ2-3
size: many
DNA: TGTGCCAGCTCACCACGGGGGACAGGGGGCAGCGATACGCAGTATTTT
CDR3: CASSPRGTGGSDTQYF

D: NA
V: TRBV10-2
J: TRBJ2-2
size: few
DNA: TGCGCCAGCAGTCTCAGGGACACCGGGGAGCTGTTTTTT
CDR3: CASSLRDTGELFF

D: NA
V: TRBV6-5
J: TRBJ1-2
size: many
DNA: TGTGCCAGCAGTTCTCTGGGGGGTCTCAACTATGGCTACACCTTC
CDR3: CASSSLGGLNYGYTF

D: NA
V: TRBV27
J: TRBJ2-7
size: few
DNA: TGTGCCAGCAGTTTATCCCCAAAGATTAGCTCCTACGAGCAGTACTTC
CDR3: CASSLSPKISSYEQYF

D: NA
V: TRBV2
J: TRBJ2-3
size: many
DNA: TGTGCCAGCAGTGAACGTCTAGTGGGGAGCACAGATACGCAGTATTTT
CDR3: CASSERLVGSTDTQYF

D: NA
V: TRBV2
J: TRBJ2-3
size: NA
DNA: TGTGCCAGCATCCTTAGCGGACCCGCACCAGATACGCAGTATTTT
CDR3: CASILSGPAPDTQYF

D: TRBD2
V: TRBV5-1
J: TRBJ2-2
size: NA
DNA: TGCGCCAGCAGCTTGGCCACGGGACTAGCGGGAGCCGGGGAGCTGTTTTTT
CDR3: CASSLATGLAGAGELFF

D: TRBD2
V: TRBV6-1
J: TRBJ2-7
size: NA
DNA: TGTGCCAGCAGGCCGGGAGCGGGAGCCCCCCACGAGCAGTACTTC
CDR3: CASRPGAGAPHEQYF

D: NA
V: TRBV7-9
J: TRBJ2-1
size: many
DNA: TGTGCCAGCAGCTCCACATCCGGACAGATGCTAGGATACAATGAGCAGTTCTTC
CDR3: CASSSTSGQMLGYNEQFF

D: NA
V: TRBV7-2
J: TRBJ2-7
size: many
DNA: TGTGCCAGCAGCTTCCCCGACTATGTGGGCCACGAGCAGTACTTC
CDR3: CASSFPDYVGHEQYF

D: TRBD1
V: TRBV7-6
J: TRBJ2-5
size: few
DNA: TGTGCCAGCAGCTTCGGGACAGTTCAAGAGACCCAGTACTTC
CDR3: CASSFGTVQETQYF

D: NA
V: TRBV2
J: TRBJ2-3
size: many
DNA: TGTGCCAGCAGTGTGAGCCCGGGCGGCACAGATACGCAGTATTTT
CDR3: CASSVSPGGTDTQYF

D: TRBD1
V: TRBV28
J: TRBJ2-5
size: many
DNA: TGTGCCAGCATGGGGACAGGGGGCAACCAAGAGACCCAGTACTTC
CDR3: CASMGTGGNQETQYF

D: TRBD2
V: TRBV13
J: TRBJ2-6
size: NA
DNA: TGTGCCAGCAGCTTAACGGGACTAGCGGGAGCGTCTGGGGCCAACGTCCTGACTTTC
CDR3: CASSLTGLAGASGANVLTF

D: NA
V: TRBV2
J: TRBJ1-5
size: many
DNA: TGTGCCAGCAGTGAAAAGAAGGGGAGGGGCACAAGAGTTCAGCCCCAGCATTTT
CDR3: CASSEKKGRGTRVQPQHF

D: NA
V: TRBV11-2
J: TRBJ2-7
size: many
DNA: TGTGCCAGCAGAGATATATATCAGGGGCTGTACTTC
CDR3: CASRDIYQGLYF

D: NA
V: TRBV6-5
J: TRBJ2-7
size: few
DNA: TGTGCCAGCAGTTACTCCGCAGCCTTGGGCGAGCAGTACTTC
CDR3: CASSYSAALGEQYF

D: NA
V: TRBV28
J: TRBJ2-7
size: many
DNA: TGTGCCAGTGCCAACAGGTATTCCGAGCAGTACTTC
CDR3: CASANRYSEQYF

D: TRBD2
V: TRBV5-6
J: TRBJ2-1
size: NA
DNA: TGTGCCAGCAGCTGGGGGACTAGCAATGAGCAGTTCTTC
CDR3: CASSWGTSNEQFF

D: NA
V: TRBV7-7
J: TRBJ2-5
size: few
DNA: TGTGCTAGCAGCTTGTGGGGGAAAGAGACCCAGTACTTC
CDR3: CASSLWGKETQYF

D: TRBD1
V: TRBV24-1
J: TRBJ1-2
size: NA
DNA: TGTGCCACCAGTGGCGAAACAGGGGCTGGCTACACCTTC
CDR3: CATSGETGAGYTF

D: NA
V: TRBV6-1
J: TRBJ1-5
size: NA
DNA: TGTGCCAGCAGTGAAGCGCGGGGAAACAATCAGCCCCAGCATTTT
CDR3: CASSEARGNNQPQHF

D: NA
V: TRBV7-9
J: TRBJ2-1
size: many
DNA: TGTGCCACTAGTGAGGGTGAGCAGTTCTTC
CDR3: CATSEGEQFF

D: TRBD2
V: TRBV6-5
J: TRBJ2-3
size: NA
DNA: TGTGCCAGCAGTTACCCCCTAGCGGGAGTCCCAGATACGCAGTATTTT
CDR3: CASSYPLAGVPDTQYF

D: TRBD1
V: TRBV20-1
J: TRBJ2-2
size: many
DNA: TGCAGTGCCCGGGACAGTCTGAACACCGGGGAGCTGTTTTTT
CDR3: CSARDSLNTGELFF

D: TRBD1
V: TRBV7-9
J: TRBJ1-5
size: many
DNA: TGTGCCAGCAGCCTACAGGGGAGGAATCAGCCCCAGCATTTT
CDR3: CASSLQGRNQPQHF

D: NA
V: TRBV12-3/TRBV12-4
J: TRBJ1-5
size: many
DNA: TGTGCCAGCGCGGATTGGACGGAGCCTAGGGCCCAGCATTTT
CDR3: CASADWTEPRAQHF

D: NA
V: TRBV7-9
J: TRBJ2-1
size: NA
DNA: TGTGCCAGCAGCGTCCTACTAAAATCCGCCTACAATGAGCAGTTCTTC
CDR3: CASSVLLKSAYNEQFF

D: NA
V: TRBV10-2
J: TRBJ2-7
size: many
DNA: TGCGCCAGCAGTGAGTCGATGACGGGGGCCTACGAGCAGTACTTC
CDR3: CASSESMTGAYEQYF

D: NA
V: TRBV4-1
J: TRBJ2-3
size: many
DNA: TGCGCCAGCAGCCAAGATGCAGTTAGCACAGATACGCAGTATTTT
CDR3: CASSQDAVSTDTQYF

D: NA
V: TRBV19
J: TRBJ1-2
size: many
DNA: TGTGCCAGTATTCATCAGGGGTCCAGTGGCTACACCTTC
CDR3: CASIHQGSSGYTF

D: TRBD2
V: TRBV6-5
J: TRBJ2-7
size: many
DNA: TGTGCCAGCAGTTACTCGCCCACTAGCGGGAGGTCCTCCTACGAGCAGTACTTC
CDR3: CASSYSPTSGRSSYEQYF

D: TRBD1
V: TRBV11-2
J: TRBJ1-1
size: many
DNA: TGTGCCAGCAGCTTAAGTGACAGGGGGCACACTGAAGCTTTCTTT
CDR3: CASSLSDRGHTEAFF

D: NA
V: TRBV30
J: TRBJ2-2
size: NA
DNA: TGTGCCTGGACCGACAGTTTCACCGGGGAGCTGTTTTTT
CDR3: CAWTDSFTGELFF

D: TRBD2
V: TRBV9
J: TRBJ2-3
size: few
DNA: TGTGCCAGCAGCTGGGGGGGTATCACAGATACGCAGTATTTT
CDR3: CASSWGGITDTQYF

D: NA
V: TRBV12-3/TRBV12-4
J: TRBJ2-3
size: many
DNA: TGTGCCAGCAGCTCAAACGGTTATGAGAACCCGTTACCAGATACGCAGTATTTT
CDR3: CASSSNGYENPLPDTQYF

D: NA
V: TRBV7-9
J: TRBJ2-1
size: few
DNA: TGTGCCAGCAGCTTTTCCCCCATGCGGGGTCCCCGGTCCCCCTCCTACAATGAGCAGTTCTTC
CDR3: CASSFSPMRGPRSPSYNEQFF

D: TRBD1
V: TRBV6-2/TRBV6-3
J: TRBJ2-7
size: many
DNA: TGTGCCAGCAGAGCGAAATGGACAGGGGTTACGGGTGAGCAGTACTTC
CDR3: CASRAKWTGVTGEQYF

D: NA
V: TRBV11-2
J: TRBJ2-7
size: many
DNA: TGTGCCAGCAGCTTAGTGGGGGAAGGGTACGAGCAGTACTTC
CDR3: CASSLVGEGYEQYF

D: NA
V: TRBV28
J: TRBJ2-7
size: few
DNA: TGTGCCAGCACCCCGGATCTGGGGTCCTACGAGCAGTACTTC
CDR3: CASTPDLGSYEQYF

D: NA
V: TRBV12-3/TRBV12-4
J: TRBJ1-4
size: many
DNA: TGTGCCAGCAGTGTGACAGGTGCTAATGAAAAACTGTTTTTT
CDR3: CASSVTGANEKLFF

D: NA
V: TRBV6-1
J: TRBJ2-1
size: many
DNA: TGTGCCAGCAGTGACAGGGGGGGAGACAATGAGCAGTTCTTC
CDR3: CASSDRGGDNEQFF

D: NA
V: TRBV30
J: TRBJ1-2
size: NA
DNA: TGTGCCTGGAGGGAACCGGCAGGGCCTGCTGGCTACACCTTC
CDR3: CAWREPAGPAGYTF

D: NA
V: TRBV6-1
J: TRBJ2-3
size: many
DNA: TGTGCCAGCCAAATTAGGAGGGGCGGAGATACGCAGTATTTT
CDR3: CASQIRRGGDTQYF

D: TRBD1
V: TRBV12-3/TRBV12-4
J: TRBJ1-6
size: many
DNA: TGTGCCAGCAGCCTGACAGGGTATAATTCACCCCTCCACTTT
CDR3: CASSLTGYNSPLHF

D: TRBD1
V: TRBV7-9
J: TRBJ2-2
size: many
DNA: TGTGCCAGCAGTCGACAGGGGAACACCGGGGAGCTGTTTTTT
CDR3: CASSRQGNTGELFF

D: TRBD1
V: TRBV28
J: TRBJ2-7
size: many
DNA: TGTGCCAGCGGGCCATGGACAGGCAGGCACGAGCAGTACTTC
CDR3: CASGPWTGRHEQYF

D: TRBD2
V: TRBV20-1
J: TRBJ2-7
size: few
DNA: TGCAGTGCCCCGGAGGATGCGCTAGCGGGAAACTACGAGCAGTACTTC
CDR3: CSAPEDALAGNYEQYF

D: NA
V: TRBV2
J: TRBJ2-2
size: NA
DNA: TGTGCCAGCAGTTTTCAGGGGATCTCCGGGGAGCTGTTTTTT
CDR3: CASSFQGISGELFF

D: NA
V: TRBV30
J: TRBJ1-3
size: few
DNA: TGTGCCTGGACTAGGGGCAGCTCTGGAAACACCATATATTTT
CDR3: CAWTRGSSGNTIYF

D: NA
V: TRBV11-2
J: TRBJ1-1
size: many
DNA: TGTGCCAGCAGCTTAGGGGTTGGCACTGAAGCTTTCTTT
CDR3: CASSLGVGTEAFF

D: TRBD2
V: TRBV9
J: TRBJ2-1
size: many
DNA: TGTGCCAGCAGCGCTGAGCGGGAACGCAATGAGCAGTTCTTC
CDR3: CASSAERERNEQFF